This T cell receptor beta chain was retrieved from a study of response to subunit inactivated influenza vaccine (dated by TCRdb to 2016 to 2019). A note on the overall study: Deep quantitative T cell receptor repertoire profiling was used in the study to track responses to a trivalent subunit inactivated influenza vaccine.

This clonotype has more than one count but fewer than ten. Its antigen target is currently unknown. It has no much larger one-base neighbor in the sample; base qualities were not kept. Relative to germline, V is 10 bases shorter and J is 2 bases shorter, with 14 bases between their ends. The CDR3 sequence holds 13 residues, the cysteine and phenylalanine included. The read is trimmed to its CDR3 DNA, 39 bases read in frame from base 1. Preparation of the library involved RT-PCR. Sequencing instrument: Illumina HiSeq 2500. The public reads were reanalyzed by TCRdb: fastp trimming at Q25, MiXCR alignment, in-frame beta chains only. Every entry covers one CDR3 protein and lists the most common genes and DNA from its rows. The sample yields approximately 500,000 distinct CDR3 sequences; 20% to 25% were counted once. Around 2.8% of the sample is in the top ten clones. The paper's findings and limits, for the study overall: The authors proposed that each seasonal influenza vaccination may bring in only a limited number of new T cells.

The sample also formed part of further work on T cells expressing NK-cell markers. The second paper further reports: The TCR beta cDNA libraries were made using 5'RACE template switching, a step that added both a universal primer site and unique molecular identifiers. TCR beta-chain repertoires were profiled in sorted CD3+CD56+NKG2C+, CD3+CD56+NKG2C- and CD3+CD56-NKG2C+ T-cell subsets from eight donors. Among the eight sequenced donors, seven were HCMV-seropositive and one was HCMV-seronegative. To restrict sorting to alphabetaTCR-expressing T cells, an anti-gammadeltaTCR antibody was added in several experiments. In more than 5 donors, the dominant CD3+CD56+NKG2C+ clonotypes were found to rank among the top 10 CD8+ clonotypes and to make up about 1.0-7.5% of CD8+ T cells. Those dominant clonotypes were again the most abundant among CD3+CD56-NKG2C+ cells in a few donors, at about 25-60.1%. Whether the expanded NKG2C-expressing T cell clones were specific for HCMV antigens was left unclear. Randomly selected healthy volunteers, three men and five women, were used as the eight sequenced donors. HCMV-specific IgG was detected in serum with a commercial ELISA kit to determine HCMV serostatus. Ficoll density gradient centrifugation was used to isolate peripheral blood mononuclear cells from blood. CD4+ and CD8+ T cells were isolated from PBMC by magnetic immunoseparation with Miltenyi isolation kits. cDNA synthesis was primed from the TCR beta constant segment, followed by two successive PCR amplification steps. Illumina HiSeq 2000/2500, MiSeq or NextSeq was used to sequence libraries as 2 x 150 bp reads. MIGEC handled demultiplexing of the reads and grouping by UMI, while MiTCR was used to assemble and quantify clonotypes. Only TCR cDNA sequences supported by at least two reads were kept to exclude erroneous sequences. The tcR package was used for downstream repertoire analysis, and clonotypes were matched between fractions using CDR3 nucleotide sequence together with V segment. VDJmatch was used to annotate antigen specificity against VDJdb, with one amino acid substitution in CDR3 permitted.

This specimen consisted of CD4+ T cells sorted from PBMCs, obtained 11 to 12 days after vaccination. This TCR derives from a man aged 50 to 59 who received an inactivated influenza vaccine. Donor details come from another sample of the same person, matched by shared clones. Here the chain combines TRBV12-3 or TRBV12-4 and TRBJ1-1, and the D gene may be TRBD1, 5 bases matching. The CDR3 in this case is CATRWGYNTEAFF. The DNA sequence reads TGTGCCACCCGATGGGGGTACAACACTGAAGCTTTCTTT.